This T cell receptor beta chain was obtained from a study of cytomegalovirus exposure and HLA in healthy donors. At the level of the study: T cells numbering around 170 million yielded 90 million to 140 million unique TCR beta sequences in an earlier analysis.

A word on this clone: What it binds is unknown.

Study outcomes and limitations: There was a cluster of highly shared sequence variants that was likely a sequencing artifact.

The V gene end was trimmed by 5 bases and the J gene end by 4 bases; junction bases not matched to a gene: 7. Looked up from germline, CDR1 is MDHEN and CDR2 is SYDVKM. The CDR3 spans 14 residues. The PCR had 60 Vbeta and 13 Jbeta primers. In the original analysis: Later, tens of millions of unique TCR beta chains were counted in an analysis, and roughly 10 million of them were shared. This table comes from immunoSEQ multiplex PCR, and its TCRdb copy is limited to in-frame clones, with some not included. Clone size and V and J calls were adopted from that table, with D and trimming inferred from the DNA. The sample includes 150,000 to 200,000 clones, approximately 80% of them seen just once.

The TCR originated in a woman aged 18-29 years in good health and CMV-seronegative. This chain connects TRBV28 to TRBJ2-5, with TRBD2 identical over 7 bases. The specimen sequenced was PBMCs. This chain's CDR3 is CASSRTGGRETQYF. The CDR3 DNA reads TGTGCCAGCAGTCGGACGGGGGGTCGAGAGACCCAGTACTTC.